These 11 T cell receptor beta chains share one sample of origin, sequenced in a study of T cell responses to AZD1222 COVID-19 vaccine. Produced via immunoSEQ multiplex PCR; TCRdb's table is partial and in-frame only. This repertoire shows about 84,000 clones, 75% to 90% found once; its top ten account for about 12%. Sequenced here: peripheral blood, sampled 28 days after the second AZD1222 dose. These receptors were taken from an adult who received the AZD1222 COVID-19 vaccine.

This clone came up many times. V usage is TRBV30 and J usage is TRBJ1-2; 7 positions match TRBD1. The CDR3 totals 13 residues. Germline assignment: CDR1 GTSNPN and CDR2 SVGIG (reference sequence). Trimming at V came to 4 bases and at J to 3 bases, leaving 5 bases not matched to a gene. The DNA of the CDR3 is TGTGCCTGGACCACAACAGGGGACTATGGCTACACCTTC. This gives the protein CAWTTTGDYGYTF.

This sequence joins TRBV2 and TRBJ2-1; the D gene is possibly TRBD2 (6 bases). Germline CDR1 and CDR2: SNHLY and FYNNEI. V lost 11 bases and J lost 3, with 8 bases in between. CDR3 length: 11 residues. CDR3 sequence reads: CAVADYNEQFF. Here the CDR3 DNA reads TGTGCCGTAGCGGACTACAATGAGCAGTTCTTC.

This clone has just one count. V is TRBV24-1 and J is TRBJ2-7; 12 bases agree with TRBD2. The CDR3 totals 19 residues. Trimming at V came to 4 bases and at J to 3 bases, leaving 15 bases not matched to a gene. The V gene's germline CDR1 is KGHDR and CDR2 SFDVKD. The CDR3 loop is CATSDSNGTSGFRIYEQYF. The CDR3 DNA reads as TGTGCCACCAGTGACTCAAACGGGACTAGCGGGTTTAGGATCTACGAGCAGTACTTC.

This clone appeared a few times. This chain uses TRBV30 with TRBJ1-6; D unresolved. The germline CDR1 and CDR2 sequences are GTSNPN and SVGIG (reference sequence). There are 11 residues in the CDR3. Trimming stripped 6 bases from V and 10 bases from J, with 10 bases between. The chain's CDR3 is CACGVGSPLHF. CDR3 nucleotides: TGTGCCTGCGGGGTTGGGTCACCCCTCCACTTT.

V usage is TRBV5-4 and J usage is TRBJ2-5; TRBD1 is a possible D gene (5 bases). Trimming shortened V by 6 bases and J by 7 bases, and 19 bases separated the two germline ends. The CDR3 is 14 residues long. Germline V gives CDR1 SGHNT, CDR2 YYREEE (reference sequence). In nucleotides, the CDR3 is TGTGCCAGCAACGCCCAGGGTACCTACGGGACCCAGTACTTC. It yields the protein CASNAQGTYGTQYF.

V gene TRBV5-1 combines with J gene TRBJ1-2; TRBD1 aligns across 9 bases. The CDR3 is 15 amino acids. The J segment lost 4 bases and the V segment lost 4 bases, leaving 8 bases of the junction unmatched. Germline V gene lookup returns CDR1 SGHRS and CDR2 YFSETQ. The CDR3 sequence is CASSGGTGPFYGYTF. The CDR3 DNA reads as TGCGCCAGCAGCGGCGGGACAGGGCCCTTCTATGGCTACACCTTC.

The chain couples TRBV7-8 to TRBJ2-3; 11 nucleotides line up with TRBD2. The CDR3 length is 14 residues. CDR1 SGHVS and CDR2 FQNEAQ come from the germline V gene. V dropped 5 bases and J dropped 15; count of bases not matched to a gene: 13. CDR3 in DNA: TGTGCCAGCAGCAAAGGAGCGGATAGCGGGGGGGACTATTTT. It yields the protein CASSKGADSGGDYF.

The J gene is TRBJ1-5, the V gene TRBV24-1; D remains ambiguous. Trimming took off 4 bases at V and 3 bases at J, with 12 bases between the two ends. The germline CDR1 and CDR2 sequences are KGHDR and SFDVKD. This CDR3 spans 15 amino acids. The CDR3: CATSEERGYNQPQHF. The CDR3 nucleotides read TGTGCCACCAGTGAGGAGCGGGGTTACAATCAGCCCCAGCATTTT.

The chain couples TRBV3-1 (or the pseudogene TRBV3-2) to TRBJ2-1, with 8 bases matching TRBD1. This CDR3 has 14 amino acids. V lost 8 bases and J lost 4; bases outside the gene matches: 7. CDR1 is LGHDT and CDR2 is YNNKEL in the germline V gene (reference sequence). For the CDR3, the DNA is TGTGCCAGCTCCGGGACAGGAGCTTACAATGAGCAGTTCTTC. Translation gives CASSGTGAYNEQFF.

There are a few counts of this clone. The gene calls are TRBV24-1 and TRBJ2-1; TRBD2 is a possible D gene (6 bases). CDR1 is KGHDR, CDR2 SFDVKD, per germline. The V gene lost 9 bases and the J gene lost 11 bases, with 16 bases spanning the gap. The CDR3 consists of 12 residues. This CDR3 reads CATGSRGRQQFF. CDR3 DNA sequence: TGTGCCACCGGTAGCCGGGGGAGACAGCAGTTCTTC.

V and J are TRBV14 and TRBJ1-1; 11 nucleotides align to TRBD1. The CDR3 has 16 residues. V was clipped by 3 bases and J by 3 bases; unmatched bases: 6. Germline V gene lookup returns CDR1 SGHDN and CDR2 FVKESK. As DNA, the CDR3 is TGTGCCAGCAGCCAGGGTAAGGACAGGGGGCACACTGAAGCTTTCTTT. Its translation is CASSQGKDRGHTEAFF.